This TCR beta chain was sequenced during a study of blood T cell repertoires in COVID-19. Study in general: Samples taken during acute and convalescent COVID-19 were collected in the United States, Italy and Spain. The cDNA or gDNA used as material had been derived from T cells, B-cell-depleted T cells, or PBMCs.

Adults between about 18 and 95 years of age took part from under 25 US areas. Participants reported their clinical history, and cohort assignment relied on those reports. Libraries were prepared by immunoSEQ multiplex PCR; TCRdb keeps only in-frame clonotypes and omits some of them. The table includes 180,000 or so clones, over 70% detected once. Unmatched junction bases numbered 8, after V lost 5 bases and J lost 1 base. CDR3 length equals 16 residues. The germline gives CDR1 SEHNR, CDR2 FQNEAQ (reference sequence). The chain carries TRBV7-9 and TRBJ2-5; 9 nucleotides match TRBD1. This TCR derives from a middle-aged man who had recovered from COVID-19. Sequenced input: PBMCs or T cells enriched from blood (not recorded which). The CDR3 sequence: CASSTSGTGIQETQYF. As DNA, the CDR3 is TGTGCCAGCAGCACATCCGGGACAGGGATCCAAGAGACCCAGTACTTC.